This T cell receptor beta chain was captured by sequencing in a study of patients and donors after allogeneic stem cell transplantation. The V end lost 2 bases, the J end lost 4 bases, and 18 bases lay between the germline ends. This CDR3 region has 18 residues. Germline V gene sequence: CDR1 SGHAT, CDR2 FQDESV (reference sequence). A remark on this clonotype: Since no conserved phenylalanine or tryptophan closes the CDR3, a read error is the likely cause.

Each CDR3 protein is one row after TCRdb ran MiXCR on the RT-PCR reads. Of over 400,000 distinct CDR3 sequences in the sample, 16% were seen once. This chain joins TRBV11-1 and TRBJ2-6; D uncertain. The specimen was blood, either unsorted or a sorted T cell fraction (not recorded which). The receptor comes from a human donor who was either an allogeneic HSCT recipient or a stem cell or donor lymphocyte infusion donor (not recorded which). It is not recorded whose cells these are; they may come from a transplant donor. In DNA form, the CDR3 reads TGTGCCAGCAGCTTACCCCAACCTAGGATTGGAGGGGCCAACGTCCTGACTTCC. It translates to CASSLPQPRIGGANVLTS.